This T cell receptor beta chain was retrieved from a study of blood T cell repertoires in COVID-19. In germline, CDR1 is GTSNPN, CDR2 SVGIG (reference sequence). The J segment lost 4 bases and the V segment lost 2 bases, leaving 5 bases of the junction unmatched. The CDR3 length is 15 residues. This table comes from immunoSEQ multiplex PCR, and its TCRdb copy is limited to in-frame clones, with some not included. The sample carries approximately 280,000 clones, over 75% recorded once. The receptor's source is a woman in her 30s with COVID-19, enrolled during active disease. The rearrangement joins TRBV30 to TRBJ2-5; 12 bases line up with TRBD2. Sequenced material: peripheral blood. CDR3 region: CAWSRLAGVRETQYF. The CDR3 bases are TGTGCCTGGAGTCGACTAGCGGGAGTTCGAGAGACCCAGTACTTC.